What follows are 2 T cell receptor beta chains derived from one specimen sequenced in a study of OX40 agonist ivuxolimab in advanced cancers. TCRdb's table, derived via immunoSEQ multiplex PCR, lists solely in-frame clones and lacks some. The sample records some 45,000 clones, approximately 84% being singletons. The source material was CD4+ or CD8+ T cells sorted from blood, sampled in a trial of the OX40 agonist ivuxolimab. The receptors were gathered from an adult with an advanced solid tumor such as melanoma, head and neck, liver or kidney cancer.

This chain joins TRBV5-4 and TRBJ2-7; 7 bases align to TRBD1. The CDR3 is made up of 13 amino acids. V dropped 6 bases and J dropped 0; count of bases not matched to a gene: 3. Germline V gene lookup returns CDR1 SGHNT and CDR2 YYREEE (reference sequence). The CDR3 reads CASTGDSSYEQYF. The DNA for the CDR3 is TGTGCCAGCACCGGGGACAGCTCCTACGAGCAGTACTTC. Combining the CDR3 with reference TRBV5-4 and TRBJ2-7 gives the whole variable domain ETGVTQSPTHLIKTRGQQVTLRCSSQSGHNTVSWYQQALGQGPQFIFQYYREEENGRGNFPPRFSGLQFPNYSSELNVNALELDDSALYLCASTGDSSYEQYFGPGTRLTVT.

Worth noting for this clone: At one boundary the junction diverges from the germline segment, which might be a read error. The V and J genes are TRBV7-3 and TRBJ2-5, with D possibly being TRBD1 or TRBD2 (5 bases each). Germline V gene data show CDR1 as SGHTA and CDR2 as FQGTGA. The CDR3 is made up of 16 amino acids. CDR3: CASSPLGRLIQETQYF. DNA of the CDR3: TGCGCCAGCAGCCCTCTGGGACGGCTGATCCAAGAGACCCAGTACTTC.